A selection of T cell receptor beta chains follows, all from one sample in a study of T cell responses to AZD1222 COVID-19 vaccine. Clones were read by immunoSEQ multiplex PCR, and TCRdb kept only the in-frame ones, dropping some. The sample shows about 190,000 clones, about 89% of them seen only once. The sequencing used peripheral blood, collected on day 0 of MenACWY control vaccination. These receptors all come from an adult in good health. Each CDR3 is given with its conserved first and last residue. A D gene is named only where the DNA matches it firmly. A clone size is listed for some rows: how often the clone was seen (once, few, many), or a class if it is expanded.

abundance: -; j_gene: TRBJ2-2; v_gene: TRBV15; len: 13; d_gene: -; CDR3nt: TGTGCCACCAGCATACGCCGCACCGGGGAGCTGTTTTTT; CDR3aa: CATSIRRTGELFF
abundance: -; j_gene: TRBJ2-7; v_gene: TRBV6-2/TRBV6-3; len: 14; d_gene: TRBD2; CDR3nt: TGTGCCAGCAGTTACGGCGGGAGTCGGTACGAGCAGTACTTC; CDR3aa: CASSYGGSRYEQYF
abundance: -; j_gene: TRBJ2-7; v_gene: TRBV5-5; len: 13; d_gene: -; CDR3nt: TGTGCCAGCAGCTCGACAGGCGGCTACGAGCAGTACTTC; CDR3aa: CASSSTGGYEQYF
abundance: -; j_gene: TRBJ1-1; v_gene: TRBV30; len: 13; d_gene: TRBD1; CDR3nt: TGTGCCTGGAGTGTACAGGGGGTCGCTGAAGCTTTCTTT; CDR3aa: CAWSVQGVAEAFF
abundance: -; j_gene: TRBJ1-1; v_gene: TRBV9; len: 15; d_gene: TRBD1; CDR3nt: TGTGCCAGCAGCGTAGATTCAGGGGGCGCGGGAGAAGCTTTCTTT; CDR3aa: CASSVDSGGAGEAFF
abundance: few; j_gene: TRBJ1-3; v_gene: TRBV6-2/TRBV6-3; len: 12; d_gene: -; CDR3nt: TGTGCCAGCAGTTTATCAGGGAACACCATATATTTT; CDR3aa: CASSLSGNTIYF
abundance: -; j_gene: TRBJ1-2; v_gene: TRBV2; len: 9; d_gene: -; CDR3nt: TGTGCCAGCGGTAGTGGCTACACCTTC; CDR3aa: CASGSGYTF
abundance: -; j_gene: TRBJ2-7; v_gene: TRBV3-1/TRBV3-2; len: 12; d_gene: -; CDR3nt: TGTGCCAGCAGCCAAGAGGCCTACGAGCAGTACTTC; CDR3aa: CASSQEAYEQYF
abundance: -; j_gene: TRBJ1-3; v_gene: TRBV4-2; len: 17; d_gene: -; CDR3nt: TGTGCCAGCAGCCAGAGGGCAAGCTTGGAAGGTGGAAACACCATATATTTT; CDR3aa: CASSQRASLEGGNTIYF
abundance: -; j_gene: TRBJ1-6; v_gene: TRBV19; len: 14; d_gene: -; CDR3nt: TGTGCCAGTAGTGTGGGACAAGATAATTCACCCCTCCACTTT; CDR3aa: CASSVGQDNSPLHF
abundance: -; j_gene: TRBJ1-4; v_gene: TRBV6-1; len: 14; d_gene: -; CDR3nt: TGTGCCAGCAGTGAGGGCCCAACTAATGAAAAACTGTTTTTT; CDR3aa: CASSEGPTNEKLFF
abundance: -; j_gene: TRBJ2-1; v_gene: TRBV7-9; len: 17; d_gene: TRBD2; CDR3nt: TGTGCCAGCAGCGCCGAGGGAGCGGGGGGGTTTCACAATGAGCAGTTCTTC; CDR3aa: CASSAEGAGGFHNEQFF
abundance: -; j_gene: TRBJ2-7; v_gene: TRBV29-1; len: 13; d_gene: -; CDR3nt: TGCAGCGGGCGGGGTGAGACGACCTACGAGCAGTACTTC; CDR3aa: CSGRGETTYEQYF
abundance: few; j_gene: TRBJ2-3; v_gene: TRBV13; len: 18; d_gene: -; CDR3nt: TGTGCCAGCAGCTTAGAGTTAGGGGCAGGGAAGAGGACAGATACGCAGTATTTT; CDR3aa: CASSLELGAGKRTDTQYF
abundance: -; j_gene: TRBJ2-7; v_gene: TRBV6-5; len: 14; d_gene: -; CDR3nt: TGTGCCAGCAGGGTTGCGCGGGATTCCTACGAGCAGTACTTC; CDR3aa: CASRVARDSYEQYF
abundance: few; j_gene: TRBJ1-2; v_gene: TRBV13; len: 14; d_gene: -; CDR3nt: TGTGCCAGCACCAAACAGGGAGCTAACTATGGCTACACCTTC; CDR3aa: CASTKQGANYGYTF
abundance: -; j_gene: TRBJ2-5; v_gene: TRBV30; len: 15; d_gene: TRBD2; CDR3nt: TGTGCCTGGAGGAAGACTAGCGGGGCGACAGAGACCCAGTACTTC; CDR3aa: CAWRKTSGATETQYF
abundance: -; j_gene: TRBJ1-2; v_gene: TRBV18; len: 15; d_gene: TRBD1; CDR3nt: TGTGCCAGCTCACAAGCGACAGGGGCCGGAATGGGCTACACCTTC; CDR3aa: CASSQATGAGMGYTF
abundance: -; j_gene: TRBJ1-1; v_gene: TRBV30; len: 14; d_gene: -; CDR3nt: TGTGCCTGGTTGCCGGCGGGGGTTGACACTGAAGCTTTCTTT; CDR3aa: CAWLPAGVDTEAFF
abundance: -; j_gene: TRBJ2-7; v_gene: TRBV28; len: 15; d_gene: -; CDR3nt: TGTGCCAGCAGTAAGACAGGGACTTTCGTTCTCGAGCAGTACTTC; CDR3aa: CASSKTGTFVLEQYF
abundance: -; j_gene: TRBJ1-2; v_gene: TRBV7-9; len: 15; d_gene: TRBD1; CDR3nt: TGTGCCAGCAGCTTAGGGGACAGGGTCTACTATGGCTACACCTTC; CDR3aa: CASSLGDRVYYGYTF
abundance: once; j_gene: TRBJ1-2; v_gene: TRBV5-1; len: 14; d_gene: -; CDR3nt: TGCGCCAGCAGCTTGGGGCTAGGGGGCTATGGCTACACCTTC; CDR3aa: CASSLGLGGYGYTF
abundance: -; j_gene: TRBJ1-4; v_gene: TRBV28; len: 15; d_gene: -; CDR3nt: TGTGCCAGCAGCCCTTTGGCAGCAACTAATGAAAAACTGTTTTTT; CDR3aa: CASSPLAATNEKLFF
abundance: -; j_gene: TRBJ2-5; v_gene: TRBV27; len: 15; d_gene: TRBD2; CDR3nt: TGTGCCAGCAGTTTAACAGAACTAGCGCAAGAGACCCAGTACTTC; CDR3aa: CASSLTELAQETQYF
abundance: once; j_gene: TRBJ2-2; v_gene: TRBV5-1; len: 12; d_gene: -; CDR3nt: TGCGCCAGCAGCTTGGCCACCGGGGAGCTGTTTTTT; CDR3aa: CASSLATGELFF
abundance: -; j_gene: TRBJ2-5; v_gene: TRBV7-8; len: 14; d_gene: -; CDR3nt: TGTGCCAGCAGTTCAGGACAGTACCAAGAGACCCAGTACTTC; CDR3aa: CASSSGQYQETQYF
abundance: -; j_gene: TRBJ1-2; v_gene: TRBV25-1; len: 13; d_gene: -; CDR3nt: TGTGCCAGCAGTGAAGGTTCCGGCTATGGCTACACCTTC; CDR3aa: CASSEGSGYGYTF
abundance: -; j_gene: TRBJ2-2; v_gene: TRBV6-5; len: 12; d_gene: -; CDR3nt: TGTGCCAGTGGCGCGAACACCGGGGAGCTGTTTTTT; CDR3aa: CASGANTGELFF
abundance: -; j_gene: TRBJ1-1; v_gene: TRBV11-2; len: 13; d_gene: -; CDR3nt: TGTGCCAGCAGCTTTGGGAGGAACACTGAAGCTTTCTTT; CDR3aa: CASSFGRNTEAFF
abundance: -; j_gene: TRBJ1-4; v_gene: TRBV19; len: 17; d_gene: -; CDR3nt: TGTGCCAGTAGTACCTCGGGCCACTCCACAACTAATGAAAAACTGTTTTTT; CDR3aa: CASSTSGHSTTNEKLFF
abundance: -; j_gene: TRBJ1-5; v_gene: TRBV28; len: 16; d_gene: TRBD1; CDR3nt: TGTGCCAGCAGTTTATGGGCAGGGGGGGGCAATCAGCCCCAGCATTTT; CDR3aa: CASSLWAGGGNQPQHF
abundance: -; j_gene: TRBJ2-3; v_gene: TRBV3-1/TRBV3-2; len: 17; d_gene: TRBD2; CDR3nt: TGTGCCAGCAGCCAAGATCTAGGACTAGCGGCCCCAGATACGCAGTATTTT; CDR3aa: CASSQDLGLAAPDTQYF
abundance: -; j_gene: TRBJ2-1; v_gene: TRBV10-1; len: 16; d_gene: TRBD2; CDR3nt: TGCGCCAGCAGTGACACTAGCGGGGGATCCTACAATGAGCAGTTCTTC; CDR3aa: CASSDTSGGSYNEQFF
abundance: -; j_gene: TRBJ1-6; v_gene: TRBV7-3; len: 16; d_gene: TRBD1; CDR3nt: TGTGCCAGCAGCTCCGGACAGGGGTTTGGTAATTCACCCCTCCACTTT; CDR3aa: CASSSGQGFGNSPLHF
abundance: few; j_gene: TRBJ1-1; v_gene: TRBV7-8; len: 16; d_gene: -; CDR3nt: TGTGCCAGCAGCCAAGGGGCTATAGGAACAGAGACTGAAGCTTTCTTT; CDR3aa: CASSQGAIGTETEAFF
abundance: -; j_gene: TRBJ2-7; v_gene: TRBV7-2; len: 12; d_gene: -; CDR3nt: TGTGCCAGCACCATACCTTCCTACGAGCAGTACTTC; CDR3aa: CASTIPSYEQYF
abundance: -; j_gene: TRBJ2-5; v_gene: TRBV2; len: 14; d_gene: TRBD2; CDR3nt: TGTGCCAGCAGGATGACTAGCGGGCAAGAGACCCAGTACTTC; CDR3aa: CASRMTSGQETQYF
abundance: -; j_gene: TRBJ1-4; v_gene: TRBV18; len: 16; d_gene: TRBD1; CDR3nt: TGTGCCAGCTCACCCAGACAGGGTCTTGCTAATGAAAAACTGTTTTTT; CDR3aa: CASSPRQGLANEKLFF
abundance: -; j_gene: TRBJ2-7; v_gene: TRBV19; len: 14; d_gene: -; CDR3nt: TGTGCCAGTAGTATCTCCAGGGAACCCTACGAGCAGTACTTC; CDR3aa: CASSISREPYEQYF
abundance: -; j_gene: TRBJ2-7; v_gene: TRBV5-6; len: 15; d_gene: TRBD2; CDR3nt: TGTGCCAGCAGCTCCCCTTTGCGGGAGAAATACGAGCAGTACTTC; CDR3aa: CASSSPLREKYEQYF
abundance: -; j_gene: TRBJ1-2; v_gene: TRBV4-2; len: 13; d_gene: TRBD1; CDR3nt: TGTGCCAGCAGCCCCGACAGGGTAGGAGGCTACACCTTC; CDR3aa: CASSPDRVGGYTF
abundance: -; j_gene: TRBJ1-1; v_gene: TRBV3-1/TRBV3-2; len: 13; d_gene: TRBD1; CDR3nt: TGTGCCAGCAGGGGACAGGTTTACACTGAAGCTTTCTTT; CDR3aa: CASRGQVYTEAFF
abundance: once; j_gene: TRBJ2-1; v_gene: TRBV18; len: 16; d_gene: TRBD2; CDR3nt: TGTGCCAGCTCACCAGGACTAGCGGGAGTCTACAATGAGCAGTTCTTC; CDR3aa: CASSPGLAGVYNEQFF
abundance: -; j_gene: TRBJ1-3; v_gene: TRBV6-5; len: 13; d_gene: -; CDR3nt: TGTGCCAGCAGTAACAATATAGGGGACACCATATATTTT; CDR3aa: CASSNNIGDTIYF
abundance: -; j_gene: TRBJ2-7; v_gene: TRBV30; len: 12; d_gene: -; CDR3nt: TGTGCCTGGAGCGGGAGCCACTACGAGCAGTACTTC; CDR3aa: CAWSGSHYEQYF
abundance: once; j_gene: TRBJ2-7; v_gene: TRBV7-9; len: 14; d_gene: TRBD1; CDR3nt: TGTGCCAGCAGCCTACCGCAGGGGGCTGGAGAGCAGTACTTC; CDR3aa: CASSLPQGAGEQYF
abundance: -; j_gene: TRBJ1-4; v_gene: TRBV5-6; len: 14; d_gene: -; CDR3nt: TGTGCCAGCAGCACCGTAGGCACTAATGAAAAACTGTTTTTT; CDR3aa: CASSTVGTNEKLFF
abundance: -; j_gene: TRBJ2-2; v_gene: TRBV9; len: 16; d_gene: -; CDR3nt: TGTGCCAGCAGCGTTGGCGGGACGGTAAACACCGGGGAGCTGTTTTTT; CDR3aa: CASSVGGTVNTGELFF
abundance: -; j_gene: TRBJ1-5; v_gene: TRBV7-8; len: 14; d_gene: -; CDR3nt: TGTGCCAGCAGCCATCGCGAAGGGGATCAGCCCCAGCATTTT; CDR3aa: CASSHREGDQPQHF
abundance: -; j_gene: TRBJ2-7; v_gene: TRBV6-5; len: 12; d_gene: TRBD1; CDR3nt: TGTGCCAGCAGCACCGGGACAGGGCGGCAGTACTTC; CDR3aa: CASSTGTGRQYF
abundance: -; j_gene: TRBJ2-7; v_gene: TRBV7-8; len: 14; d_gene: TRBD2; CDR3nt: TGTGCCAGCAGCTTAGAGGCGGGGGGCTACGAGCAGTACTTC; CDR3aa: CASSLEAGGYEQYF
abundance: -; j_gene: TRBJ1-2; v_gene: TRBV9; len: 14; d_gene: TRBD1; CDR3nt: TGTGCCAGCAGCGTAGCAACAGGGGAAGGTGGCTACACCTTC; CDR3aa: CASSVATGEGGYTF
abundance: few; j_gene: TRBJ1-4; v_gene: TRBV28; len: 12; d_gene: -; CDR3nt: TGTGCCAGCAGTGGCAGTTACATCTCACTGTTTTTT; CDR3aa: CASSGSYISLFF